This T cell receptor beta chain was sequenced in a study of cytomegalovirus exposure and HLA in healthy donors. The ends were cut back, 8 bases at V and 0 bases at J, with 17 bases in the middle. CDR3 length equals 15 residues. Germline V gene lookup returns CDR1 MDHEN and CDR2 SYDVKM. TCRdb's table, derived via immunoSEQ multiplex PCR, lists solely in-frame clones and lacks some. The sample includes around 220,000 clones, 88% of them seen just once. Specimen: PBMCs. This chain connects TRBV28 to TRBJ2-7; D not resolved. This clonotype was sampled from a woman under 30 in good health and CMV-seronegative. CDR3 coding DNA: TGTGCCAGCGCTTTAGGTGGGCCGACCTCCTACGAGCAGTACTTC. This codes for CASALGGPTSYEQYF.